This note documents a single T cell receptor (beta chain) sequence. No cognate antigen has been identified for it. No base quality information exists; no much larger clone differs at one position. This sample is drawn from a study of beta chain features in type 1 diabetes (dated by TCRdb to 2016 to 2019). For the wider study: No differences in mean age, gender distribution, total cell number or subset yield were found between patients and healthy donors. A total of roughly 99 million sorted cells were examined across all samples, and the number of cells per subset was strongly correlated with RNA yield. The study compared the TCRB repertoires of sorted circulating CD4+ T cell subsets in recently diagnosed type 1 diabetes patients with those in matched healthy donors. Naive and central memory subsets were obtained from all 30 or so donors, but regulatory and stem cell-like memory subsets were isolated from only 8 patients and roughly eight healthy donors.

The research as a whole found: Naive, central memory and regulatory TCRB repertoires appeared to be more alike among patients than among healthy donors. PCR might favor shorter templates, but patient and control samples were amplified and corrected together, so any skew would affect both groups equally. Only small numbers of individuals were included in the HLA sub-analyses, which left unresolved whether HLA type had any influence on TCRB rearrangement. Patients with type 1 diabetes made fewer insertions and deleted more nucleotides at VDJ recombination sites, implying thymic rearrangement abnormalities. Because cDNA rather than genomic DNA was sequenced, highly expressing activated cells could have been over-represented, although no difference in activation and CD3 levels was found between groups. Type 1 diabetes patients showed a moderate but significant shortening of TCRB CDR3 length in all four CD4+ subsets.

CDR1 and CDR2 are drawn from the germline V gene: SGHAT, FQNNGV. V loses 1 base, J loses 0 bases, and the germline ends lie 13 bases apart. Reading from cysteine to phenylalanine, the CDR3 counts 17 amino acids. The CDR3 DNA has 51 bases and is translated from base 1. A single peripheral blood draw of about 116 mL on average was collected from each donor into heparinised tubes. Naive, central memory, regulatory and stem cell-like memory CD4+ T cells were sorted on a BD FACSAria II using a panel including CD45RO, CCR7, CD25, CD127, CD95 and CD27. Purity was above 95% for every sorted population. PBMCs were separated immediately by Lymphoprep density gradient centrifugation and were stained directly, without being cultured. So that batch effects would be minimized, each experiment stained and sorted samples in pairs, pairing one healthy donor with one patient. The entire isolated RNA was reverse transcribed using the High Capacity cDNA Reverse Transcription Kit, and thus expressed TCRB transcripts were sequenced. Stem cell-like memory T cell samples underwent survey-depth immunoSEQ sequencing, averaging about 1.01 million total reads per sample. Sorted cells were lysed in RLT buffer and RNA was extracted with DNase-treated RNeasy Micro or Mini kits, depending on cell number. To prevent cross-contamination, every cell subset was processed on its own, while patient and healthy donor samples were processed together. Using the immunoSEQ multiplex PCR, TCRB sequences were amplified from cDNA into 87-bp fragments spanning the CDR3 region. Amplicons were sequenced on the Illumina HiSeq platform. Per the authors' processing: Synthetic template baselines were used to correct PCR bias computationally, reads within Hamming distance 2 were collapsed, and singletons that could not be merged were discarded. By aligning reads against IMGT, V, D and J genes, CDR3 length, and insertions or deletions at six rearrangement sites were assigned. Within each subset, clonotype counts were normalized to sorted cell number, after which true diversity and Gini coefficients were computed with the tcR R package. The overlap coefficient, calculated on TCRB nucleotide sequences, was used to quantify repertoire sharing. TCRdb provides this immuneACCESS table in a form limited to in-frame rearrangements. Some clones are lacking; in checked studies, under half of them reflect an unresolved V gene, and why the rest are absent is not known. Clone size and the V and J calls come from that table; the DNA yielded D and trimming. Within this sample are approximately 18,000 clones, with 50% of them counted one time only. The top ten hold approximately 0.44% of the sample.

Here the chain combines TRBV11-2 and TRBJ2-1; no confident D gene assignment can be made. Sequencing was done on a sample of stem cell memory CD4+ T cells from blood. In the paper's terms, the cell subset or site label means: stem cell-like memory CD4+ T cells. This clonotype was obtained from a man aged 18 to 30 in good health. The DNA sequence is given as TGTGCCAGCAGCTTAGTTCTCACAGTTCTCTCCTACAATGAGCAGTTCTTC. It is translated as CASSLVLTVLSYNEQFF.